The 27 T cell receptor beta chains listed next were all sequenced from one sample in a study of Ad26.COV2.S vaccination and SARS-CoV-2 variants. Treatment indicated: roughly 19 received Ad26.COV2.S at low or high dose, single or two shots; several received placebo; per-sample allocation not given. Day 63 after the first injection of vaccine or placebo was the sampling time. TCRdb keeps only in-frame clones here, not all; method: immunoSEQ multiplex PCR. The table includes about 400,000 clones, roughly nine tenths detected once. The sample in question was peripheral blood, obtained in a trial of Ad26.COV2.S vaccine versus placebo. All receptors derive from a person between 18 and 65 years old who received the Ad26.COV2.S COVID-19 vaccine or a placebo.

The V call is TRBV27, the J call TRBJ2-3; D is possibly TRBD1 or TRBD2 (6 bases each). The CDR3 consists of 15 residues. Trimming pared 6 bases from V and 3 bases from J, leaving 16 bases between. Germline CDR1 MNHEY, CDR2 SMNVEV (reference sequence). CDR3 residues: CASSPGGGVTDTQYF. The CDR3 DNA reads TGTGCCAGCAGCCCTGGAGGGGGTGTGACAGATACGCAGTATTTT.

V usage is TRBV3-1 (or the pseudogene TRBV3-2) and J usage is TRBJ1-3; D might be TRBD1 (5 bases). Germline V CDR1 and CDR2: LGHDT, YNNKEL (reference sequence). The CDR3 extends over 14 amino acids. V gave up 1 base and J gave up 6 bases, with 10 bases separating them. The CDR3: CASSQGRDLNTIYF. Written as DNA, the CDR3 is TGTGCCAGCAGCCAAGGACGGGACCTAAACACCATATATTTT.

The V and J genes are TRBV20-1 and TRBJ1-3; 12 bases map to TRBD1. Losses at the gene ends were 3 bases for V and 3 bases for J; bases not matched to a gene: 12. CDR3 length: 18 amino acids. The germline V gene has CDR1 DFQATT and CDR2 SNEGSKA (reference sequence). CDR3 protein: CSASGPEGQGAGGNTIYF. The DNA for the CDR3 is TGCAGTGCTAGTGGCCCAGAGGGACAGGGGGCGGGTGGAAACACCATATATTTT.

This rearrangement joins TRBV29-1 to TRBJ1-4, with TRBD1 identical over 11 bases. The junction had 5 bases not matched to a gene; V was cut back by 5 bases and J by 6 bases. This CDR3 has 14 residues. Germline CDR1 SQVTM, CDR2 ANQGSEA. DNA of the CDR3: TGCAGCGTTCAGGGGGGACAGGGGGATGAAAAACTGTTTTTT. Residues: CSVQGGQGDEKLFF.

The rearrangement joins TRBV11-2 to TRBJ2-7; 7 nucleotides agree with TRBD2. The CDR3 is made up of 16 amino acids. V was pared by 3 bases and J by 4 bases, with 12 bases of the junction left unmatched. Germline V CDR1 and CDR2: SGHAT, FQNNGV. The CDR3 DNA is TGTGCCAGCAGCTTTAGCGCTAGCGGCAAGATTTACGAGCAGTACTTC. It specifies CASSFSASGKIYEQYF.

This chain uses TRBV18 with TRBJ1-4; TRBD1 matches at 9 bases. The CDR3 covers 16 residues. Germline V CDR1 and CDR2: KGHSH, LQKENI. The J segment lost 6 bases and the V segment lost 3 bases, leaving 8 bases of the junction unmatched. CDR3 nucleotides: TGTGCCAGCTCACCCAAGGGGACAGGGAGGCATGAAAAACTGTTTTTT. It is translated as CASSPKGTGRHEKLFF. Using reference TRBV18 and TRBJ1-4 for the parts outside the CDR3, the full variable domain is NAGVMQNPRHLVRRRGQEARLRCSPMKGHSHVYWYRQLPEEGLKFMVYLQKENIIDESGMPKERFSAEFPKEGPSILRIQQVVRGDSAAYFCASSPKGTGRHEKLFFGSGTQLSVL.

The gene calls are TRBV2 and TRBJ1-5; a possible D gene is TRBD1 (5 bases). The length of the CDR3 is 14 residues. Trimming left V 2 bases short and J 5 bases short, with 10 bases between. Germline CDR1 SNHLY, CDR2 FYNNEI. CDR3 sequence (DNA): TGTGCCAGCAGTGAAAGGCAGGGCCATCAGCCCCAGCATTTT. This gives the protein CASSERQGHQPQHF. Combining the CDR3 with reference TRBV2 and TRBJ1-5 gives the whole variable domain EPEVTQTPSHQVTQMGQEVILRCVPISNHLYFYWYRQILGQKVEFLVSFYNNEISEKSEIFDDQFSVERPDGSNFTLKIRSTKLEDSAMYFCASSERQGHQPQHFGDGTRLSIL.

The chain carries TRBV5-1 and TRBJ1-1; no firm D call. Germline values: CDR1 SGHRS, CDR2 YFSETQ. V was cut by 2 bases and J by 0 bases, with 8 bases left in between. The CDR3 length is 14 residues. The CDR3 reads CASSLTAMNTEAFF. DNA for the CDR3: TGCGCCAGCAGCTTAACAGCCATGAACACTGAAGCTTTCTTT.

This clone showed up just once. The rearrangement links TRBV12-5 to TRBJ1-1, with a tentative D call TRBD1 (5 bases). Germline V gives CDR1 LGHNT, CDR2 FRNRAP. The CDR3 runs 12 residues. The CDR3 DNA follows: TGTGTTCCCCTCCGGGGGTACACTGAAGCTTTCTTT. Residues: CVPLRGYTEAFF.

This chain links TRBV10-2 with TRBJ2-2; tentatively, D is TRBD1 or TRBD2 (5 bases each). Germline V gene lookup returns CDR1 WSHSY and CDR2 SAAADI. This CDR3 has 16 amino acids. The germline V and J ends were trimmed by 7 bases and 5 bases, with 20 bases remaining between them. The CDR3 loop is CASTAWDPSWTGELFF. The CDR3 DNA is TGCGCCAGCACGGCGTGGGACCCTTCATGGACCGGGGAGCTGTTTTTT.

CDR3 protein: CASSLVTSFYEQYF. The CDR3 nucleotides are TGTGCCAGCAGCTTAGTGACATCGTTCTACGAGCAGTACTTC. This chain links TRBV7-9 with TRBJ2-7; no clear D. The CDR3 is 14 residues long. From germline, CDR1 is SEHNR and CDR2 FQNEAQ (reference sequence). With 1 base removed from V and 3 bases from J, the gap between germline ends came to 10 bases.

The V gene is TRBV19, the J gene TRBJ1-3; 8 bases are a match to TRBD1. V trimming: 2 bases; J trimming: 0 bases; junction bases outside the gene matches: 0. The CDR3 extends over 15 amino acids. Germline lookup yields CDR1 LNHDA and CDR2 SQIVND (reference sequence). The CDR3 loop is CASSITGGSGNTIYF. CDR3 in DNA: TGTGCCAGTAGTATAACAGGGGGCTCTGGAAACACCATATATTTT.

The chain employs TRBV6-5 and TRBJ2-1, with 9 bases lining up with TRBD1. Trimming cost V 7 bases and J 7 bases; bases outside gene matches: 5. The CDR3 is 13 residues long. Germline V gene sequence: CDR1 MNHEY, CDR2 SVGAGI. CDR3 sequence: CASNKGQGNEQFF. CDR3 coding DNA: TGTGCCAGCAATAAGGGACAGGGAAATGAGCAGTTCTTC.

This clone showed up just a few times. This chain links TRBV7-2 with TRBJ2-7; D uncertain. V lost 5 bases and J 0 bases, leaving 14 bases between the germline ends. Germline values: CDR1 SGHTA, CDR2 FQGNSA. The CDR3 has 15 residues. The CDR3 coding sequence is TGTGCCAGCAGCGAACCAGTGCAGAGCTCCTACGAGCAGTACTTC. This translates into CASSEPVQSSYEQYF.

This sequence joins TRBV11-2 and TRBJ1-6; D gene ambiguous. Trimming removed 4 bases at V and 6 bases at J, with 16 bases between. This CDR3 contains 16 residues. Germline values: CDR1 SGHAT, CDR2 FQNNGV. CDR3 residues: CASSSPRVGFNSPLHF. CDR3 nucleotide sequence: TGTGCCAGCAGCTCTCCGCGCGTGGGCTTTAATTCACCCCTCCACTTT.

The V call is TRBV2, the J call TRBJ1-1; TRBD1 matches at 9 bases. Germline V gene data show CDR1 as SNHLY and CDR2 as FYNNEI. The CDR3 consists of 12 residues. Losses at the gene ends were 9 bases for V and 3 bases for J; bases not matched to a gene: 2. The CDR3 spells CARRDRDTEAFF. The CDR3 DNA is TGTGCCAGGAGGGACAGGGACACTGAAGCTTTCTTT.

The chain has TRBV19 and TRBJ2-7; tentative D call: TRBD2 (7 bases). CDR1 is LNHDA, CDR2 SQIVND, per germline (reference sequence). The CDR3 is made up of 14 amino acids. V was shortened by 11 bases and J by 6 bases, with 23 bases between the two germline ends. The CDR3 bases are TGTGCCGCCCAGTCGGCGGGGGCGGTGAGCGAGCAGTACTTC. Protein product: CAAQSAGAVSEQYF.

The chain employs TRBV19 and TRBJ1-5; D not resolved. The CDR3 covers 15 residues. The V end was cut by 4 bases, the J end by 7 bases, with 17 bases between. Germline V gives CDR1 LNHDA, CDR2 SQIVND (reference sequence). CDR3 nucleotide sequence: TGTGCCAGTAGTACCCCTCTGAGACCGGACCAGCCCCAGCATTTT. Amino acid sequence: CASSTPLRPDQPQHF.

V usage is TRBV7-8 and J usage is TRBJ2-1; D uncertain. CDR1 and CDR2 (germline): SGHVS, FQNEAQ. V was shortened by 5 bases and J by 0 bases, with 5 bases between the two germline ends. The CDR3 has 13 amino acids. CDR3 sequence (DNA): TGTGCCAGCAGCCGCTACTCCTACAATGAGCAGTTCTTC. This encodes CASSRYSYNEQFF.

The chain employs TRBV7-9 and TRBJ1-1; 7 nucleotides match TRBD1. The CDR3 runs to 14 residues. The J segment lost 6 bases and the V segment lost 6 bases, leaving 10 bases of the junction unmatched. Germline loops: CDR1 SEHNR, CDR2 FQNEAQ (reference sequence). CDR3 region: CASRPGGLYPEAFF. CDR3 sequence (DNA): TGTGCCAGCAGACCAGGGGGTTTGTATCCTGAAGCTTTCTTT.

The chain is built from TRBV12-3 or TRBV12-4 and TRBJ2-1; D may be TRBD1 (5 bases). V was pared by 4 bases and J by 6 bases, with 7 bases between. CDR3 size: 12 residues. CDR3 loop: CASSSDSNEQFF. For the CDR3, the DNA is TGTGCCAGCAGTTCAGACAGCAATGAGCAGTTCTTC.

V is TRBV18 and J is TRBJ2-7, with D tentatively TRBD2 (5 bases). V was cut by 2 bases and J by 0 bases, with 8 bases left in between. The CDR3 is 14 residues long. Germline V lookup: CDR1 KGHSH, CDR2 LQKENI. CDR3 residues: CASSPEGSSYEQYF. In DNA, the CDR3 is TGTGCCAGCTCACCAGAGGGAAGCTCCTACGAGCAGTACTTC.

The chain links TRBV2 to TRBJ1-1; unclear D gene. Germline values: CDR1 SNHLY, CDR2 FYNNEI. This CDR3 has 13 residues. Trimming removed 2 bases from V and 4 bases from J, with 8 bases in between. CDR3 in amino acids: CASSEPDPTEAFF. The CDR3 DNA follows: TGTGCCAGCAGTGAACCGGACCCCACTGAAGCTTTCTTT.

The rearrangement links TRBV6-1 to TRBJ1-2; D not resolved. This CDR3 has 13 amino acids. The V end was cut by 5 bases, the J end by 2 bases, with 9 bases between. The germline CDR1 and CDR2 sequences are MNHNS and SASEGT. The CDR3 loop is CASSYWVNYGYTF. CDR3 in DNA: TGTGCCAGCAGTTATTGGGTGAACTATGGCTACACCTTC.

The chain is built from TRBV2 and TRBJ2-1; D is perhaps TRBD2 (5 bases). The CDR3 length is 15 residues. The ends were cut back, 6 bases at V and 0 bases at J, with 12 bases in the middle. Germline V gene sequence: CDR1 SNHLY, CDR2 FYNNEI. The CDR3 DNA reads as TGTGCCAGCAGCACTGGACTCGACTCCTACAATGAGCAGTTCTTC. It encodes CASSTGLDSYNEQFF.

The V call is TRBV24-1, the J call TRBJ1-5; TRBD1 is a possible D gene (6 bases). CDR1 KGHDR and CDR2 SFDVKD come from the germline V gene. This CDR3 comprises 17 residues. Trimming removed 2 bases at V and 7 bases at J, with 20 bases between. The CDR3 here is CATSDSRRGAGGQPQHF. The CDR3 nucleotides read TGTGCCACCAGTGATTCGCGTCGGGGGGCTGGGGGCCAGCCCCAGCATTTT.

CDR3 bases: TGTGCTAGTGGTAGAGGGACAGGGGTCACCGGGGAGCTGTTTTTT. Amino acid sequence: CASGRGTGVTGELFF. This rearrangement joins TRBV12-5 to TRBJ2-2; 10 positions match TRBD1. CDR3 length equals 15 residues. V lost 5 bases, J lost 4 bases, and 4 bases stayed unmatched. Germline CDR1 reads LGHNT; CDR2 reads FRNRAP.